A selection of T cell receptor beta chains follows, all from one sample in a study of cytomegalovirus exposure and HLA in healthy donors. Clones were read by immunoSEQ multiplex PCR, and TCRdb kept only the in-frame ones, dropping some. Of fewer than 200,000 clones in the sample, approximately 77% were seen once. The sample comprised PBMCs. These TCRs come from a male donor in good health and CMV-seropositive. Both conserved end residues are part of each CDR3. The order of the fields is V gene, clone size, D gene, J gene, CDR3 DNA, CDR3 protein. D genes are given only for firm matches. Clone size appears in some rows only: once, few, many, or a class for an expanded clone.

v_gene: TRBV19; abundance: NA; d_gene: NA; j_gene: TRBJ1-5; CDR3nt: TGTGCCAGTGGTTGGGCGGACGAGGGTAGCAATCAGCCCCAGCATTTT; CDR3aa: CASGWADEGSNQPQHF
v_gene: TRBV10-3; abundance: once; d_gene: TRBD2; j_gene: TRBJ2-3; CDR3nt: TGTGCCATCAGTGATGGCCGGGGCGGGGGATGGGATACGCAGTATTTT; CDR3aa: CAISDGRGGGWDTQYF
v_gene: TRBV5-4; abundance: once; d_gene: NA; j_gene: TRBJ2-3; CDR3nt: TGTGCCAGCAGCCCGGACGGGAACACAGATACGCAGTATTTT; CDR3aa: CASSPDGNTDTQYF
v_gene: TRBV6-1; abundance: few; d_gene: NA; j_gene: TRBJ2-7; CDR3nt: TGTGCCAGCAGTTTGGCGCAGGGGTTCCACGAGCAGTACTTC; CDR3aa: CASSLAQGFHEQYF
v_gene: TRBV5-5; abundance: NA; d_gene: TRBD1; j_gene: TRBJ1-5; CDR3nt: TGTGCCAGCAGCTGGGGGACAGTTAGCAATCAGCCCCAGCATTTT; CDR3aa: CASSWGTVSNQPQHF
v_gene: TRBV2; abundance: NA; d_gene: NA; j_gene: TRBJ1-1; CDR3nt: TGTGCCAGCAGTTCCGTAATGAACACTGAAGCTTTCTTT; CDR3aa: CASSSVMNTEAFF
v_gene: TRBV27; abundance: NA; d_gene: TRBD2; j_gene: TRBJ2-5; CDR3nt: TGTGCCAGCAGTTTCTGGCGGGGGGGCCAAGAGACCCAGTACTTC; CDR3aa: CASSFWRGGQETQYF
v_gene: TRBV18; abundance: NA; d_gene: NA; j_gene: TRBJ2-7; CDR3nt: TGTGCCAGCTCACCACCGAGGGCAGCCTCCTGGGAGCAGTACTTC; CDR3aa: CASSPPRAASWEQYF
v_gene: TRBV2; abundance: NA; d_gene: TRBD1; j_gene: TRBJ2-3; CDR3nt: TGTGCCAGCCTCGGACAGGCCCATAGCACAGATACGCAGTATTTT; CDR3aa: CASLGQAHSTDTQYF
v_gene: TRBV30; abundance: few; d_gene: NA; j_gene: TRBJ2-2; CDR3nt: TGTGCCTGGAATCGAGTAGCCGGGGAGCTGTTTTTT; CDR3aa: CAWNRVAGELFF
v_gene: TRBV10-3; abundance: NA; d_gene: TRBD1; j_gene: TRBJ2-3; CDR3nt: TGTGCCATCAGTGAGTCCGACAGGGGGACAGATACGCAGTATTTT; CDR3aa: CAISESDRGTDTQYF
v_gene: TRBV7-9; abundance: NA; d_gene: NA; j_gene: TRBJ2-7; CDR3nt: TGTTCCAGCAGCTCCGAGGCCTACGAGCAGTACTTC; CDR3aa: CSSSSEAYEQYF
v_gene: TRBV5-8; abundance: NA; d_gene: NA; j_gene: TRBJ1-4; CDR3nt: TGTGCCAGCATCATAGCTTGGGGCAGGGGATATGAAAAACTGTTTTTT; CDR3aa: CASIIAWGRGYEKLFF
v_gene: TRBV9; abundance: NA; d_gene: NA; j_gene: TRBJ2-3; CDR3nt: TGTGCCAGCAGCGTAGCGGAGGCGGATACGCAGTATTTT; CDR3aa: CASSVAEADTQYF
v_gene: TRBV2; abundance: NA; d_gene: TRBD1; j_gene: TRBJ1-4; CDR3nt: TGTGCCAGCAACCGGGGGACAGGGAATGAAAAACTGTTTTTT; CDR3aa: CASNRGTGNEKLFF
v_gene: TRBV6-1; abundance: few; d_gene: NA; j_gene: TRBJ2-4; CDR3nt: TGTGCCAGCAGTTCTGGACAGGGAGGGGACATTCAGTACTTC; CDR3aa: CASSSGQGGDIQYF
v_gene: TRBV6-6; abundance: few; d_gene: NA; j_gene: TRBJ1-1; CDR3nt: TGTGCCAGCAGTTCCCAGGAGAACACTGAAGCTTTCTTT; CDR3aa: CASSSQENTEAFF
v_gene: TRBV5-4; abundance: NA; d_gene: TRBD1; j_gene: TRBJ2-7; CDR3nt: TGTGCCAGCAGCACCTCAGGGGGCACCTACGAGCAGTACTTC; CDR3aa: CASSTSGGTYEQYF
v_gene: TRBV6-5; abundance: few; d_gene: NA; j_gene: TRBJ2-2; CDR3nt: TGTGCCAGCAGTCCTACCAGGACCGGGGAGCTGTTTTTT; CDR3aa: CASSPTRTGELFF
v_gene: TRBV9; abundance: NA; d_gene: TRBD2; j_gene: TRBJ2-7; CDR3nt: TGTGCCAGCAGCCCAAGACTAGCGGGGATCTACGAGCAGTACTTC; CDR3aa: CASSPRLAGIYEQYF
v_gene: TRBV23-1; abundance: NA; d_gene: TRBD1; j_gene: TRBJ2-1; CDR3nt: TGCGCCAGCGGCCGGGACAGGGGTTTCAATGAGCAGTTCTTC; CDR3aa: CASGRDRGFNEQFF
v_gene: TRBV4-1; abundance: once; d_gene: TRBD1; j_gene: TRBJ2-3; CDR3nt: TGCGCCAGCAGCCAAGTGACAGGGAACACAGATACGCAGTATTTT; CDR3aa: CASSQVTGNTDTQYF
v_gene: TRBV6-1; abundance: few; d_gene: NA; j_gene: TRBJ2-7; CDR3nt: TGTGCCAGCAGTTGGACAGACTCCTACGAGCAGTACTTC; CDR3aa: CASSWTDSYEQYF
v_gene: TRBV9; abundance: NA; d_gene: NA; j_gene: TRBJ2-7; CDR3nt: TGTGCCAGCAGCGTCGGGTTAAATAACGAGCAGTACTTC; CDR3aa: CASSVGLNNEQYF
v_gene: TRBV12-5; abundance: NA; d_gene: TRBD1; j_gene: TRBJ2-3; CDR3nt: TGTGCTAGTGGTTTGGTACCGGACAGGGGCACAGATACGCAGTATTTT; CDR3aa: CASGLVPDRGTDTQYF
v_gene: TRBV6-5; abundance: NA; d_gene: TRBD2; j_gene: TRBJ2-3; CDR3nt: TGTGCCAGCAGTCCTAGCGGGGGGGCTACAGATACGCAGTATTTT; CDR3aa: CASSPSGGATDTQYF
v_gene: TRBV5-1; abundance: NA; d_gene: TRBD2; j_gene: TRBJ2-3; CDR3nt: TGCGCCAGCAGCTCGTTAGCGGGGGGGATCACAGATACGCAGTATTTT; CDR3aa: CASSSLAGGITDTQYF
v_gene: TRBV10-3; abundance: NA; d_gene: TRBD1; j_gene: TRBJ1-4; CDR3nt: TGTGCCACCCGGGACAGGGCGGATGAAAAACTGTTTTTT; CDR3aa: CATRDRADEKLFF
v_gene: TRBV6-6; abundance: NA; d_gene: TRBD2; j_gene: TRBJ2-2; CDR3nt: TGTGCCAGCAATTTAGCGGGGGCGAACACCGGGGAGCTGTTTTTT; CDR3aa: CASNLAGANTGELFF
v_gene: TRBV5-4; abundance: NA; d_gene: NA; j_gene: TRBJ1-2; CDR3nt: TGTGCCAGCAGCTGGGAACAGGGCGTTGGCTACACCTTC; CDR3aa: CASSWEQGVGYTF
v_gene: TRBV5-1; abundance: few; d_gene: TRBD2; j_gene: TRBJ2-5; CDR3nt: TGCGCCAGCAGCCTGGGACTAGCGGGGGGGCTTGGGGAGACCCAGTACTTC; CDR3aa: CASSLGLAGGLGETQYF
v_gene: TRBV13; abundance: NA; d_gene: NA; j_gene: TRBJ1-1; CDR3nt: TGTGCCAGCAGCGTCCAGGGTAGGTTCACTGAAGCTTTCTTT; CDR3aa: CASSVQGRFTEAFF
v_gene: TRBV7-6; abundance: NA; d_gene: TRBD1; j_gene: TRBJ1-2; CDR3nt: TGTGCCAGCAGTCCAGAGGGACAGGCGAGAGATGGCTACACCTTC; CDR3aa: CASSPEGQARDGYTF
v_gene: TRBV11-3; abundance: NA; d_gene: TRBD2; j_gene: TRBJ2-1; CDR3nt: TGTGCCAGCAGCCCCGGACTAGCGGGGAATGAGCAGTTCTTC; CDR3aa: CASSPGLAGNEQFF
v_gene: TRBV4-1; abundance: few; d_gene: TRBD1; j_gene: TRBJ2-7; CDR3nt: TGCGCCAGCAGCCAAGTCGGGACAGGGGTTTACGAGCAGTACTTC; CDR3aa: CASSQVGTGVYEQYF
v_gene: TRBV7-9; abundance: NA; d_gene: TRBD1; j_gene: TRBJ2-3; CDR3nt: TGTGCCAGCAGCCGCCGGGACAGGGGTACAGATACGCAGTATTTT; CDR3aa: CASSRRDRGTDTQYF
v_gene: TRBV7-2; abundance: NA; d_gene: NA; j_gene: TRBJ2-7; CDR3nt: TGTGCCAGCAGCCTGGAAGGCACTACCTACGAGCAGTACTTC; CDR3aa: CASSLEGTTYEQYF
v_gene: TRBV6-6; abundance: few; d_gene: TRBD1; j_gene: TRBJ2-7; CDR3nt: TGTGCCACCCTTCGACAGGGGGAGACGTACGAGCAGTACTTC; CDR3aa: CATLRQGETYEQYF
v_gene: TRBV6-1; abundance: once; d_gene: NA; j_gene: TRBJ1-2; CDR3nt: TGTGCCAGCGTCGGAGGGGTTTTCTATGGCTACACCTTC; CDR3aa: CASVGGVFYGYTF
v_gene: TRBV10-2; abundance: NA; d_gene: NA; j_gene: TRBJ1-3; CDR3nt: TGCGCCAGCAGTGAGTCGGAGACAAACACCATATATTTT; CDR3aa: CASSESETNTIYF
v_gene: TRBV5-4; abundance: NA; d_gene: NA; j_gene: TRBJ1-4; CDR3nt: TGTGCCAGCAGCTTGGCATTCCCGCCTGAGGAACTGTTTTTT; CDR3aa: CASSLAFPPEELFF
v_gene: TRBV7-9; abundance: NA; d_gene: TRBD1; j_gene: TRBJ1-6; CDR3nt: TGTGCCAGCAGCCTGACAGGGTTCAATTCACCCCTCCACTTT; CDR3aa: CASSLTGFNSPLHF
v_gene: TRBV5-4; abundance: NA; d_gene: NA; j_gene: TRBJ2-3; CDR3nt: TGTGCCAGCAGCTTGCGCGGGGTGCGCACAGATACGCAGTATTTT; CDR3aa: CASSLRGVRTDTQYF
v_gene: TRBV5-5; abundance: NA; d_gene: TRBD1; j_gene: TRBJ1-2; CDR3nt: TGTGCCAGCAGCTTGAGAGGGGGGCGACAGGGGGGCAACTATGGCTACACCTTC; CDR3aa: CASSLRGGRQGGNYGYTF
v_gene: TRBV4-3; abundance: NA; d_gene: NA; j_gene: TRBJ2-2; CDR3nt: TGCGCCAGCAGCCAACGGGGGACCTCCCCAGGGGAGCTGTTTTTT; CDR3aa: CASSQRGTSPGELFF
v_gene: TRBV5-1; abundance: few; d_gene: TRBD2; j_gene: TRBJ2-7; CDR3nt: TGCGCCAGCAGCCTTGACGGACAGTTTGCTAGCGGGGGGAGGGAGCAGTACTTC; CDR3aa: CASSLDGQFASGGREQYF
v_gene: TRBV6-5; abundance: few; d_gene: NA; j_gene: TRBJ2-2; CDR3nt: TGTGCCAGCTCCAGGGGTCGGGGGGAGCTGTTTTTT; CDR3aa: CASSRGRGELFF
v_gene: TRBV7-2; abundance: NA; d_gene: TRBD1; j_gene: TRBJ2-6; CDR3nt: TGTGCCAGCAGCTTCCACAGGGGAGCTGGGGCCAACGTCCTGACTTTC; CDR3aa: CASSFHRGAGANVLTF
v_gene: TRBV9; abundance: NA; d_gene: TRBD1; j_gene: TRBJ1-4; CDR3nt: TGTGCCAGCACCCTATCCGGACAGGGAGGAGAAAAACTGTTTTTT; CDR3aa: CASTLSGQGGEKLFF
v_gene: TRBV5-1; abundance: NA; d_gene: TRBD1; j_gene: TRBJ1-1; CDR3nt: TGCGCCAGCAGCTTACAGGGGGAGGGAAACACTGAAGCTTTCTTT; CDR3aa: CASSLQGEGNTEAFF
v_gene: TRBV7-2; abundance: NA; d_gene: TRBD2; j_gene: TRBJ2-1; CDR3nt: TGTGCCAGCAGCCTAGGAGGGGGACTAGCGGGGTACAATGAGCAGTTCTTC; CDR3aa: CASSLGGGLAGYNEQFF